This T cell receptor (beta chain) is from a study of naive and memory T cell subsets. V lost 6 bases to trimming and J lost 0 bases, with 12 bases between them. The CDR3 contains 15 residues. Germline V gene lookup returns CDR1 MNHEY and CDR2 SMNVEV (reference sequence). Four PCR rounds used nested alpha and beta constant region primers plus the SP2 primer. TCRdb re-derived calls from the UMI-ligation and nested PCR reads in MiXCR, one entry per CDR3 protein. The sample records approximately 22,000 distinct CDR3 sequences, roughly 6% being singletons. Broader study findings: Potentially, T cell activation and differentiation skew this RNA-based measurement. Reportedly, tuberculin skin test sites gave far more TCRs than other biopsies.

Treatment noted: skin biopsy from PPD injection site in Mantoux-positive individual. The library had UMIs added by 3' ligation of an oligonucleotide to TCR cDNA. Biopsied sites were PPD injections in people with a positive Mantoux test. Reverse transcription used DNase-treated unsorted total RNA, aiming for roughly 1 to 1,100 ng. This clonotype was recorded a few times. The antigen remains undetermined. This clonotype was obtained from an adult in good health. The sequencing used skin, collected from a tuberculin skin test site. The genes are TRBV27 and TRBJ1-5, with a tentative D call TRBD1 (6 bases). In DNA, the CDR3 is TGTGCCAGCAGACCTCCAGGGGATAGCAATCAGCCCCAGCATTTT. Translation: CASRPPGDSNQPQHF.